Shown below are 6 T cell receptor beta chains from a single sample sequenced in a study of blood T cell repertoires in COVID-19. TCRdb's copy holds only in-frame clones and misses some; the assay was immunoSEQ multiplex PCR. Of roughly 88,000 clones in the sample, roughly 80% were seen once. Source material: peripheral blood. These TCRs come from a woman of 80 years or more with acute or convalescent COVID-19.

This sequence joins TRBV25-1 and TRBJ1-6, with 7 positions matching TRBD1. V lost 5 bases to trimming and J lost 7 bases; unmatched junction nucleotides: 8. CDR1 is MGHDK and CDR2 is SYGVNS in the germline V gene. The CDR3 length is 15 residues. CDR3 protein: CASSRLGQENSPLHF. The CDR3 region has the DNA TGTGCCAGCAGTCGTCTCGGACAGGAAAATTCACCCCTCCACTTT. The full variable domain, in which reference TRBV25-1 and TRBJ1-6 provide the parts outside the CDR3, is EADIYQTPRYLVIGTGKKITLECSQTMGHDKMYWYQQDPGMELHLIHYSYGVNSTEKGDLSSESTVSRIRTEHFPLTLESARPSHTSQYLCASSRLGQENSPLHFGNGTRLTVT.

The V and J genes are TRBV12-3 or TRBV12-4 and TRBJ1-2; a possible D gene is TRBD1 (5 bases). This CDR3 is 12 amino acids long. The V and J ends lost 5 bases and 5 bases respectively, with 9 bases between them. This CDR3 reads CASSPQGYGYTF. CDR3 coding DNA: TGTGCCAGCAGTCCTCAGGGTTATGGCTACACCTTC.

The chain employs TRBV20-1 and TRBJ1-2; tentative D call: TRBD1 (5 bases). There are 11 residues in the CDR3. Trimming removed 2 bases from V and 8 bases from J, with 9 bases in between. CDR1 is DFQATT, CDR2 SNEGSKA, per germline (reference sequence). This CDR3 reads CSARQGWGYTF. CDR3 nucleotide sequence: TGCAGTGCTAGACAGGGTTGGGGCTACACCTTC.

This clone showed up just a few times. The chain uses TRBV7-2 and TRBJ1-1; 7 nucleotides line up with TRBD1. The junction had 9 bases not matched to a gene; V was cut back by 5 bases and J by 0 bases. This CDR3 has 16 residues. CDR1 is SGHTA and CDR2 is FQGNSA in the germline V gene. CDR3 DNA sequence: TGTGCCAGCAGCCTCGGGACAGCCCCGGTGAACACTGAAGCTTTCTTT. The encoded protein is CASSLGTAPVNTEAFF.

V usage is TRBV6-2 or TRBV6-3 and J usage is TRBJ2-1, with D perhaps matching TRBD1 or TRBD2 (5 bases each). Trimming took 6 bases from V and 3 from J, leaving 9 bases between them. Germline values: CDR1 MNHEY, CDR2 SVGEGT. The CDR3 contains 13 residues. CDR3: CASSRGLYNEQFF. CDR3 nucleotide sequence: TGTGCCAGCAGCCGGGGCCTCTACAATGAGCAGTTCTTC.

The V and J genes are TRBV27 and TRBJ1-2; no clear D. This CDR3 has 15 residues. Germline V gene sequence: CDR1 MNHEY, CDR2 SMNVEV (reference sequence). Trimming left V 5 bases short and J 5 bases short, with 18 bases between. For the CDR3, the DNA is TGTGCCAGCAGTCCTATCCCCCTCGATCTATATGGCTACACCTTC. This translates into CASSPIPLDLYGYTF.